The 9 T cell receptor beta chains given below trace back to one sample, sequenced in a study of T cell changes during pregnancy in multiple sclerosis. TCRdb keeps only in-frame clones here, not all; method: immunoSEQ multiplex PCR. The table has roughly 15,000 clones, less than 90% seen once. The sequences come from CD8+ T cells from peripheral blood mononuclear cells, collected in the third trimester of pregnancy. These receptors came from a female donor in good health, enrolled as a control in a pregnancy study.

The CDR3 loop reads CASSLGGGNTEAFF. DNA of the CDR3: TGTGCCAGCAGCTTGGGGGGAGGGAACACTGAAGCTTTCTTT. The gene calls are TRBV5-4 and TRBJ1-1; no definite D call. Germline V gives CDR1 SGHNT, CDR2 YYREEE (reference sequence). The CDR3 is 14 residues long. V was trimmed by 0 bases and J by 1 base, leaving 7 bases between them. Drawing the rest from reference TRBV5-4 and TRBJ1-1, the complete variable domain is ETGVTQSPTHLIKTRGQQVTLRCSSQSGHNTVSWYQQALGQGPQFIFQYYREEENGRGNFPPRFSGLQFPNYSSELNVNALELDDSALYLCASSLGGGNTEAFFGQGTRLTVV.

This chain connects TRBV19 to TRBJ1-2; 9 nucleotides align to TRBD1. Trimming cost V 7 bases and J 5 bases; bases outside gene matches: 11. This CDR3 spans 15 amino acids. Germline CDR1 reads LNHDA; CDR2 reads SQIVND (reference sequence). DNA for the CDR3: TGTGCCAGTACCCCCTTGGGGGACAGGGCTTATGGCTACACCTTC. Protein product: CASTPLGDRAYGYTF.

The CDR3 DNA reads as TGTGCCAGCAGTGTTTTGAGGCAACTGAACACTGAAGCTTTCTTT. The encoded protein is CASSVLRQLNTEAFF. The chain combines TRBV6-4 with TRBJ1-1; no clear D. V was clipped by 4 bases and J by 0 bases, with 12 bases between them. Germline CDR1 is MRHNA and CDR2 is SNTAGT. The CDR3 sequence is 15 residues long.

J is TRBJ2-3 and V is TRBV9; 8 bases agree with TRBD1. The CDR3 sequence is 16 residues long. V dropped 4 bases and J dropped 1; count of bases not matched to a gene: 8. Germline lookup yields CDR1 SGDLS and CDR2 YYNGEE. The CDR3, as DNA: TGTGCCAGCAGCAAACGGACAGGGAGCGGCACAGATACGCAGTATTTT. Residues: CASSKRTGSGTDTQYF.

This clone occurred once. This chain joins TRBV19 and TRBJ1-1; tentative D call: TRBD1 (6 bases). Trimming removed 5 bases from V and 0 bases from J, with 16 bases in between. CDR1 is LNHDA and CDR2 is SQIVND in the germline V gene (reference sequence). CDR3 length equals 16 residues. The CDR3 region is CASSLLTGGLNTEAFF. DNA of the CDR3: TGTGCCAGTAGTCTGTTAACCGGGGGGCTGAACACTGAAGCTTTCTTT. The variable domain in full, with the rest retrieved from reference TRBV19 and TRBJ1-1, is DGGITQSPKYLFRKEGQNVTLSCEQNLNHDAMYWYRQDPGQGLRLIYYSQIVNDFQKGDIAEGYSVSREKKESFPLTVTSAQKNPTAFYLCASSLLTGGLNTEAFFGQGTRLTVV.

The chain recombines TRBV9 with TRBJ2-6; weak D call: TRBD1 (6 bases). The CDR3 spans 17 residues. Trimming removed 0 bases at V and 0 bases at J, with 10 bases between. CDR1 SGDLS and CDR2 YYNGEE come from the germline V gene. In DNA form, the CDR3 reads TGTGCCAGCAGCGTAGAGGAGACAGGCTCTGGGGCCAACGTCCTGACTTTC. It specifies CASSVEETGSGANVLTF.

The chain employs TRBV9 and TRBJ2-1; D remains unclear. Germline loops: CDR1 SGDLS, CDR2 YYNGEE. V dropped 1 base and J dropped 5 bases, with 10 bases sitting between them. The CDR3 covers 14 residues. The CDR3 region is CASSVRTVNNEQFF. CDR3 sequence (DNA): TGTGCCAGCAGCGTAAGAACGGTAAACAATGAGCAGTTCTTC.

CDR3 amino acids: CASSYRQDYYNEQFF. The CDR3 bases are TGTGCCAGCAGTTATAGACAGGATTACTACAATGAGCAGTTCTTC. The chain couples TRBV6-5 to TRBJ2-1, with a weak D call TRBD1 (6 bases). The CDR3 runs 15 residues. CDR1 is MNHEY and CDR2 is SVGAGI in the germline V gene. V was clipped by 3 bases and J by 3 bases, with 12 bases between them.

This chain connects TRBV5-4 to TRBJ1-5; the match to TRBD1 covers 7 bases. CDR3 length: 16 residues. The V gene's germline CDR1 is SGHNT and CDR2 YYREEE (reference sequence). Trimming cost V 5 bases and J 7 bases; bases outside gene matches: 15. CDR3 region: CASRDRTEGVEQPQHF. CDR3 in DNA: TGTGCCAGCAGGGACAGGACGGAGGGAGTGGAGCAGCCCCAGCATTTT.